The clone carrying this TCR beta chain came up many times. The antigen remains undetermined. Amplified TCR beta CDR3 regions came from RNA transcripts. TCR CDR3 regions were first amplified by RT-PCR with HTBI primers. TCRdb ran MiXCR on the multiplex PCR reads and lists one entry per CDR3 protein. Of about 640,000 distinct CDR3 sequences listed, about 14% are singletons. CDR3 length equals 14 residues. The V gene's germline CDR1 is SGHAT and CDR2 FQNNGV. V lost 1 base and J 10 bases, leaving 14 bases between the germline ends. This specimen belongs to a study of T cells in Graves' hyperthyroidism and ophthalmopathy. The study, taken as a whole, reports: The model's output predicted ophthalmopathy at a median of approximately 6.5 months prior to onset.

The J gene is TRBJ2-1, the V gene TRBV11-2; D is possibly TRBD2 (5 bases). Sample: blood. The sequence derives from a woman in her 50s with Graves' ophthalmopathy. The chain's CDR3 is CASSLGASSFEQFF. The CDR3 region has the DNA TGTGCCAGCAGCTTAGGGGCTAGCAGCTTCGAGCAGTTCTTC.